Below are 22 T cell receptor beta chains sequenced from a single sample in a study of CD8+ T cells in alopecia areata (dated by TCRdb to 2016 to 2019). In light of the paper, this sample's time point label describes: baseline before oral tofacitinib. The library was prepared using the immunoSEQ multiplex PCR assay. For TCR sequencing, RNA was extracted from every sample and reverse transcribed into cDNA to serve as template. In TCRdb, the immuneACCESS table is reduced to in-frame sequences with V and J assigned. These tables do not hold every clone; where another copy was compared, an unresolved V gene accounts for under half, and the others remain unexplained. This sample gives just over 150,000 clones in total; about 53% of them show up just once. The ten top clones hold roughly 21% of the sample. The material was CD8+ T cells sorted from blood, obtained at week 0. The receptors were gathered from a human donor with alopecia areata.

The J gene is TRBJ1-2, the V gene TRBV30; maybe TRBD1 (6 bases). CDR3 length equals 15 residues. CDR1 is GTSNPN, CDR2 SVGIG, per germline (reference sequence). V lost 2 bases to trimming and J lost 4 bases, with 17 bases between them. DNA of the CDR3: TGTGCCTGGAGTCATCGGGACAAACTTATCTATGGCTACACCTTC. Translated, it gives CAWSHRDKLIYGYTF.

V and J are TRBV30 and TRBJ2-1, with D possibly matching TRBD2 (6 bases). The CDR3 sequence is 15 residues long. The germline V and J ends were trimmed by 0 bases and 3 bases, with 12 bases remaining between them. Germline values: CDR1 GTSNPN, CDR2 SVGIG (reference sequence). The CDR3 sequence is CAWSVVSGNYNEQFF. As DNA, the CDR3 is TGTGCCTGGAGTGTAGTTAGCGGCAACTACAATGAGCAGTTCTTC.

The genes are TRBV14 and TRBJ2-7, with 8 bases identical to TRBD1. Germline V gene lookup returns CDR1 SGHDN and CDR2 FVKESK. This CDR3 has 14 residues. The junction had 3 bases not matched to a gene; V was cut back by 1 base and J by 4 bases. The CDR3 sequence: CASSQGTGTYEQYF. The CDR3 DNA follows: TGTGCCAGCAGCCAAGGGACAGGGACGTACGAGCAGTACTTC.

This chain uses TRBV7-6 with TRBJ2-1; 8 bases align to TRBD1. Trimming cost V 5 bases and J 10 bases; bases outside gene matches: 7. The CDR3 spans 13 residues. Looked up from germline, CDR1 is SGHVS and CDR2 is FNYEAQ. The chain's CDR3 is CASSPRTGNEQFF. CDR3 bases: TGTGCCAGCAGCCCTAGGACAGGGAACGAGCAGTTCTTC.

This chain connects TRBV4-3 to TRBJ1-2, with D possibly matching TRBD1 (5 bases). The CDR3 runs to 15 residues. Trimming took off 4 bases at V and 7 bases at J, with 19 bases between the two ends. Germline V lookup: CDR1 LGHNA, CDR2 YSLEER. CDR3 residues: CASSPDKVGKGGYTF. The CDR3 nucleotides read TGCGCCAGCAGCCCGGACAAGGTTGGGAAAGGTGGCTACACCTTC.

This clone was seen more than once but under ten times. V and J are TRBV7-9 and TRBJ2-5; 7 nucleotides align to TRBD2. Germline V gene data show CDR1 as SEHNR and CDR2 as FQNEAQ (reference sequence). The junction had 6 bases not matched to a gene; V was cut back by 5 bases and J by 3 bases. There are 14 residues in the CDR3. DNA for the CDR3: TGTGCCAGCAGCGTACTAGCGTCCAAAGAGACCCAGTACTTC. It specifies CASSVLASKETQYF.

This clone appeared a single time. The genes are TRBV28 and TRBJ2-5, with D maybe TRBD2 (6 bases). The DNA matches TRBJ2-7 better at its end, which makes the J call doubtful. CDR1 and CDR2 from the germline V gene are MDHEN and SYDVKM. This CDR3 is 13 amino acids long. The CDR3 loop reads CASSLGLPYEQYF. The DNA for the CDR3 is TGTGCCAGCAGCCTGGGACTTCCCTACGAGCAGTACTTC.

The rearrangement uses TRBV7-9 and TRBJ2-7; perhaps TRBD1 as D (7 bases). This CDR3 contains 15 residues. Germline CDR1 and CDR2: SEHNR and FQNEAQ (reference sequence). Trimming removed 6 bases from V and 2 bases from J, with 17 bases in between. DNA of the CDR3: TGTGCCAGCAGTTCCCGACAGGGAGGACCCTACGAGCAGTACTTC. Translating gives CASSSRQGGPYEQYF.

The CDR3 reads CASSDFDRFSNQPQHF. The CDR3 DNA reads TGTGCCAGCAGTGACTTTGACAGGTTTAGCAATCAGCCCCAGCATTTT. The chain employs TRBV6-6 and TRBJ1-5; a possible D gene is TRBD1 (6 bases). There are 16 residues in the CDR3. Trimming left V 5 bases short and J 0 bases short, with 14 bases between. The V gene's germline CDR1 is MNHNY and CDR2 SVGAGI (reference sequence).

The V call is TRBV25-1, the J call TRBJ1-3; D ambiguous. The CDR3 runs 17 residues. V shed 4 bases and J shed 2 bases, with 18 bases lying between them. Germline CDR1 is MGHDK and CDR2 is SYGVNS. The CDR3 here is CASSGRSVARAGNTIYF. CDR3 sequence (DNA): TGTGCCAGCAGTGGGAGGTCGGTTGCGAGGGCTGGAAACACCATATATTTT.

This clone has a handful of counts. The chain combines TRBV30 with TRBJ2-7; 8 nucleotides line up with TRBD2. Trimming cost V 0 bases and J 0 bases; bases outside gene matches: 1. The CDR3 extends over 14 amino acids. Germline CDR1 is GTSNPN and CDR2 is SVGIG (reference sequence). The CDR3 loop is CAWSVLAASYEQYF. The DNA of the CDR3 is TGTGCCTGGAGTGTACTAGCGGCCTCCTACGAGCAGTACTTC. Full variable domain (missing parts from reference TRBV30 and TRBJ2-7): SQTIHQWPATLVQPVGSPLSLECTVEGTSNPNLYWYRQAAGRGLQLLFYSVGIGQISSEVPQNLSASRPQDRQFILSSKKLLLSDSGFYLCAWSVLAASYEQYFGPGTRLTVT.

Note on this clone: The DNA is left out, because the CDR3 cannot be placed on it with certainty; the CDR3 is given as TCRdb lists it. V and J are TRBV10-2 and TRBJ1-6. Germline values: CDR1 WSHSY, CDR2 SAAADI. The CDR3 is 14 residues long, counting both termini. The CDR3: CASSLSGPNSPLHF.

This clone was observed a handful of times. The chain has TRBV30 and TRBJ1-1; D ambiguous. Germline lookup yields CDR1 GTSNPN and CDR2 SVGIG (reference sequence). The CDR3 totals 11 residues. V was clipped by 5 bases and J by 2 bases, with 6 bases between them. The CDR3 nucleotides are TGTGCCTGGGAGGATAACACTGAAGCTTTCTTT. This gives the protein CAWEDNTEAFF.

This clone was observed a few times. V usage is TRBV30 and J usage is TRBJ2-1, with 9 bases lining up with TRBD2. From germline, CDR1 is GTSNPN and CDR2 SVGIG (reference sequence). Trimming removed 7 bases from V and 14 bases from J; junction bases left unmatched: 9. This CDR3 region has 11 residues. In nucleotides, the CDR3 is TGTGCCTTGGGCGGGGGGGCAAAAGAGTTCTTC. This codes for CALGGGAKEFF.

This clone has more than one count but fewer than ten. CDR3 nucleotide sequence: TGTGCCAGTAGTGGACAGAGGTCGAACACTGAAGCTTTCTTT. Its protein is CASSGQRSNTEAFF. The chain combines TRBV19 with TRBJ1-1; D might be TRBD1 (6 bases). V lost 5 bases and J 1 base, leaving 11 bases between the germline ends. Germline assignment: CDR1 LNHDA and CDR2 SQIVND (reference sequence). This CDR3 has 14 amino acids.

This clone was seen only a few times. The chain is built from TRBV29-1 and TRBJ1-2; weak D call: TRBD1 (5 bases). The length of the CDR3 is 12 residues. Trimming pared 0 bases from V and 10 bases from J, leaving 12 bases between. Germline V CDR1 and CDR2: SQVTM, ANQGSEA. The CDR3 DNA is TGCAGCGTTGAAGACTCGACAGAGTACTACACCTTC. This encodes CSVEDSTEYYTF.

This sequence joins TRBV30 and TRBJ1-1, with D tentatively TRBD1 (6 bases). The germline CDR1 and CDR2 sequences are GTSNPN and SVGIG (reference sequence). The CDR3 consists of 15 residues. Trimming left V 4 bases short and J 0 bases short, with 15 bases between. CDR3 protein: CAWTTGTTMNTEAFF. The CDR3 DNA is TGTGCCTGGACCACCGGGACAACCATGAACACTGAAGCTTTCTTT.

Notes on this clone: Additional DNA sequences in this sample encode the identical CDR3. The chain links TRBV5-1 to TRBJ1-1; D call uncertain. The CDR3 totals 11 residues. Germline V gene lookup returns CDR1 SGHRS and CDR2 YFSETQ. V was pared by 0 bases and J by 6 bases, with 3 bases between. The CDR3 DNA follows: TGCGCCAGCAGCTTGGGGTCTGAAGCTTTCTTT. Its translation is CASSLGSEAFF.

This chain connects TRBV29-1 to TRBJ2-2; either TRBD1 or TRBD2 may supply D (5 bases each). CDR1 is SQVTM, CDR2 ANQGSEA, per germline. The CDR3 sequence is 16 residues long. The ends were cut back, 7 bases at V and 0 bases at J, with 18 bases in the middle. CDR3: CSAASSGHSNTGELFF. The CDR3 DNA is TGCAGCGCTGCTAGCTCAGGGCACTCGAACACCGGGGAGCTGTTTTTT.

This clone has a handful of counts. The chain links TRBV29-1 to TRBJ2-7, with no clear D. Per germline, CDR1 SQVTM and CDR2 ANQGSEA. Trimming left V 5 bases short and J 0 bases short, with 11 bases between. The CDR3 loop spans 13 amino acids. The DNA for the CDR3 is TGCAGCGTTCTCGATACCAGCTCCTACGAGCAGTACTTC. The encoded protein is CSVLDTSSYEQYF.

V usage is TRBV10-2 and J usage is TRBJ2-5; no definite D call. Germline CDR1 reads WSHSY; CDR2 reads SAAADI. The CDR3 has 13 residues. Trimming removed 6 bases at V and 5 bases at J, with 13 bases between. CDR3 protein: CASRSTYGETQYF. CDR3 nucleotide sequence: TGCGCCAGCAGATCAACATATGGCGAGACCCAGTACTTC.

This clone was counted ten times or more. The chain uses TRBV30 and TRBJ2-7; maybe TRBD2 (5 bases). Germline lookup yields CDR1 GTSNPN and CDR2 SVGIG (reference sequence). This CDR3 has 14 amino acids. V dropped 2 bases and J dropped 3 bases, with 14 bases sitting between them. The CDR3 region has the DNA TGTGCCTGGAGTTCGGGCCCCGGGGACTACGAGCAGTACTTC. Its protein product is CAWSSGPGDYEQYF.